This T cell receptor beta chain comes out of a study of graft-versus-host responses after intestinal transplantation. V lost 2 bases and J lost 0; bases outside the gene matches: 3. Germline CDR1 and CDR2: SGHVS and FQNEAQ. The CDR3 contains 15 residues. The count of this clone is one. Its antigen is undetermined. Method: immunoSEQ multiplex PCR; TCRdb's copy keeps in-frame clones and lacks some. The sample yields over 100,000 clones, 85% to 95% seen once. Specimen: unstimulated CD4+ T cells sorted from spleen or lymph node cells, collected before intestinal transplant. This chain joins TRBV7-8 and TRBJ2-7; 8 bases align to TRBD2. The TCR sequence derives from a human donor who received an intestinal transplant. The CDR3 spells CASSLTSGSSYEQYF. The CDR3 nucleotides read TGTGCCAGCAGCTTAACCAGCGGGAGCTCCTACGAGCAGTACTTC.